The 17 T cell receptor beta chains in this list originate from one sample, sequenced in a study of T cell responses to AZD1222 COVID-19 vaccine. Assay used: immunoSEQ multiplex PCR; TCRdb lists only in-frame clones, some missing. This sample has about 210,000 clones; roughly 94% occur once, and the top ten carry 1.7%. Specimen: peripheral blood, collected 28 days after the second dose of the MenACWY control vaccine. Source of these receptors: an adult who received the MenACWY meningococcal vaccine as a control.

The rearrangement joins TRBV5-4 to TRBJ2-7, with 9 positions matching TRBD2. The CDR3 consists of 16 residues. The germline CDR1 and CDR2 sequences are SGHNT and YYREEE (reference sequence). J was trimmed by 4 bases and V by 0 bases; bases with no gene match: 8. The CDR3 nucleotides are TGTGCCAGCAGCTTGGGGCCTCGGACTAGCGAATACGAGCAGTACTTC. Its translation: CASSLGPRTSEYEQYF.

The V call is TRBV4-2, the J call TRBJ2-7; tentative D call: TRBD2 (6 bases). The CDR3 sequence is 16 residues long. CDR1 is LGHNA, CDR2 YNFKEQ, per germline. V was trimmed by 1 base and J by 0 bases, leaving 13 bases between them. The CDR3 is CASSQVGTSSSYEQYF. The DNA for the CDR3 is TGTGCCAGCAGCCAAGTTGGGACTTCTAGCTCCTACGAGCAGTACTTC.

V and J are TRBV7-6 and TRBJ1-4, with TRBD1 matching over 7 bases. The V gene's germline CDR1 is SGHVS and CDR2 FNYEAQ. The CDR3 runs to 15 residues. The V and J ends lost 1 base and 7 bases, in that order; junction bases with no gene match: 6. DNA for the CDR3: TGTGCCAGCAGCTTAGGGGGACAGCAAGGTGAAAAACTGTTTTTT. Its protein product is CASSLGGQQGEKLFF. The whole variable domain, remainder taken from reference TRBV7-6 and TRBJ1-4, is GAGVSQSPRYKVTKRGQDVALRCDPISGHVSLYWYRQALGQGPEFLTYFNYEAQQDKSGLPNDRFSAERPEGSISTLTIQRTEQRDSAMYRCASSLGGQQGEKLFFGSGTQLSVL.

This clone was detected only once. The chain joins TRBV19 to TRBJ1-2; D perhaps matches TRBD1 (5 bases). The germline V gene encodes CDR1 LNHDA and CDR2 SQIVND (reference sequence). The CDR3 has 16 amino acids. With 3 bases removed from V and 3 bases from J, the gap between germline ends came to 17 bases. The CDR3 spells CASSIRQKPDYYGYTF. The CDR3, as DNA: TGTGCCAGTAGTATCAGACAGAAACCGGACTACTATGGCTACACCTTC.

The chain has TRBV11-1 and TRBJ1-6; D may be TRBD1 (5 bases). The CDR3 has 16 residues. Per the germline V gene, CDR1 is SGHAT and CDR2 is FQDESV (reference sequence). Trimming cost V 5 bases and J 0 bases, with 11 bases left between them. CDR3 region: CASSGGASSYNSPLHF. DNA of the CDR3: TGTGCCAGCAGCGGAGGGGCTAGCTCCTATAATTCACCCCTCCACTTT.

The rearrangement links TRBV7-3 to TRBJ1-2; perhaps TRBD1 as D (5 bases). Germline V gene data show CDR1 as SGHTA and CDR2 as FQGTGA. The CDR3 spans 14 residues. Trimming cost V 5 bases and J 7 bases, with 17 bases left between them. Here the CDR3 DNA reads TGTGCCAGCAGCGACGGGACGGGAAATACTGGCTACACCTTC. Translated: CASSDGTGNTGYTF.

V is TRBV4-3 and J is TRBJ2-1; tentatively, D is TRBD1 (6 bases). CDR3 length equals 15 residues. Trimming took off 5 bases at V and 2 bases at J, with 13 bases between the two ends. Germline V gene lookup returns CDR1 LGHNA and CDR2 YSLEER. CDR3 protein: CASSEGQTPYNEQFF. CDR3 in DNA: TGCGCCAGCAGCGAAGGACAGACCCCCTACAATGAGCAGTTCTTC.

The CDR3 DNA reads TGTGCCAGCTCACCACCGACAGGGAACACTGAAGCTTTCTTT. Protein: CASSPPTGNTEAFF. This rearrangement joins TRBV18 to TRBJ1-1, with D possibly TRBD1 on 6 matching bases. Germline CDR1 is KGHSH and CDR2 is LQKENI. The germline V and J ends were trimmed by 0 bases and 1 base, with 6 bases remaining between them. The CDR3 length is 14 residues.

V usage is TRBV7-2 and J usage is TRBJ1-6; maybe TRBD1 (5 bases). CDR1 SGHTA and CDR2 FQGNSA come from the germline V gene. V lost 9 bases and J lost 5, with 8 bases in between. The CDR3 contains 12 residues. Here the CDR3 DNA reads TGTGCCAGTCGACAGAATAATTCACCCCTCCACTTT. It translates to CASRQNNSPLHF.

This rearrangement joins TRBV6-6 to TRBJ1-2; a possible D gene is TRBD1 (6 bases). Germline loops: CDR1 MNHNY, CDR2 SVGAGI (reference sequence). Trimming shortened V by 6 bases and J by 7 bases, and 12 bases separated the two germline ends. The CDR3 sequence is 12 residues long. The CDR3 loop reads CASSRQVAGYTF. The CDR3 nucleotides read TGTGCCAGCAGCCGACAGGTTGCTGGCTACACCTTC.

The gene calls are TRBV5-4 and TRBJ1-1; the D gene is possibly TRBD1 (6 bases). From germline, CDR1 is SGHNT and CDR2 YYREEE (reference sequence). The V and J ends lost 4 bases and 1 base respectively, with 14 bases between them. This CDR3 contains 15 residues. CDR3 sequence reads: CASSLKTGWNTEAFF. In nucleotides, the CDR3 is TGTGCCAGCAGCCTGAAGACAGGATGGAACACTGAAGCTTTCTTT.

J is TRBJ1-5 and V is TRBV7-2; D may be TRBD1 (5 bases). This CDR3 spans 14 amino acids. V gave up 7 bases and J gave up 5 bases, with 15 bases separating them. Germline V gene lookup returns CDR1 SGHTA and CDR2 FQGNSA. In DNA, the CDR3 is TGTGCCAGCACCATCCAGGGCGGATATCAGCCCCAGCATTTT. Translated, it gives CASTIQGGYQPQHF.

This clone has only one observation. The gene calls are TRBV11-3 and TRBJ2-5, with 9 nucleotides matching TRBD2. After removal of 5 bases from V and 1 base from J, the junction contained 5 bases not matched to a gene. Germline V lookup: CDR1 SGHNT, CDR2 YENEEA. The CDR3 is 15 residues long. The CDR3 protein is CASSLSGGPQETQYF. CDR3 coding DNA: TGTGCCAGCAGCCTTAGCGGGGGTCCCCAAGAGACCCAGTACTTC.

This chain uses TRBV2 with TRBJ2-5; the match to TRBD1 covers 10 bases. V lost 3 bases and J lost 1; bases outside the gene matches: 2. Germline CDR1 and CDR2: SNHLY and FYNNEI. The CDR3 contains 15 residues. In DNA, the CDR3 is TGTGCCAGCAGTGACCGGGACAGGGGCCAAGAGACCCAGTACTTC. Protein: CASSDRDRGQETQYF.

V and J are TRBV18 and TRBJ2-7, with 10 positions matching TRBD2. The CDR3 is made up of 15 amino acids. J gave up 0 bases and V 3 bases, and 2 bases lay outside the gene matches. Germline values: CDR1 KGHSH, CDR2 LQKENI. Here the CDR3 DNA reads TGTGCCAGCTCACCTCTAGCGGGAGCCTCCTACGAGCAGTACTTC. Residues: CASSPLAGASYEQYF.

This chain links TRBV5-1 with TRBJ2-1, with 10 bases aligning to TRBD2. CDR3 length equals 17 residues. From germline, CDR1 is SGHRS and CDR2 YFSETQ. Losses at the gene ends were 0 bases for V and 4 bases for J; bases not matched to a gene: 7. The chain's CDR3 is CASSLEASGSMYNEQFF. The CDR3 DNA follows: TGCGCCAGCAGCTTGGAGGCTAGCGGGAGTATGTACAATGAGCAGTTCTTC.

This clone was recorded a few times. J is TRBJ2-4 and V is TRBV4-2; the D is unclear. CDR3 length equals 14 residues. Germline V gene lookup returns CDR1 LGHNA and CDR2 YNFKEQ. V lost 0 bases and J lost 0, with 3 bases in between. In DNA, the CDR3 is TGTGCCAGCAGCCAAGATCTAGCCAAAAACATTCAGTACTTC. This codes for CASSQDLAKNIQYF.